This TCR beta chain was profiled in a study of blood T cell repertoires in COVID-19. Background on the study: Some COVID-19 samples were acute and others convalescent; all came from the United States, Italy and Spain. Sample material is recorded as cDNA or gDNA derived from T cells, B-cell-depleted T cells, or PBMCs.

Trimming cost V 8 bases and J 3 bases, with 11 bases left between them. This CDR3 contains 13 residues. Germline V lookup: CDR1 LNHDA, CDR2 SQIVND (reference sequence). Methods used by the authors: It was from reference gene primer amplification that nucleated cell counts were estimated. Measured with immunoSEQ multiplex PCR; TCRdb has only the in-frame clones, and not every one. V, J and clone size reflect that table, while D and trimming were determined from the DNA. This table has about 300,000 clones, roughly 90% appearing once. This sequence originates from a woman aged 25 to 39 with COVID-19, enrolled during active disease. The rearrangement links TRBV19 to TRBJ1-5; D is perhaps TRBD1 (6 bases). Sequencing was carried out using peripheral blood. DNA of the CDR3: TGTGCCAGTCGAGGGGGTTCCAATCAGCCCCAGCATTTT. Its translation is CASRGGSNQPQHF.